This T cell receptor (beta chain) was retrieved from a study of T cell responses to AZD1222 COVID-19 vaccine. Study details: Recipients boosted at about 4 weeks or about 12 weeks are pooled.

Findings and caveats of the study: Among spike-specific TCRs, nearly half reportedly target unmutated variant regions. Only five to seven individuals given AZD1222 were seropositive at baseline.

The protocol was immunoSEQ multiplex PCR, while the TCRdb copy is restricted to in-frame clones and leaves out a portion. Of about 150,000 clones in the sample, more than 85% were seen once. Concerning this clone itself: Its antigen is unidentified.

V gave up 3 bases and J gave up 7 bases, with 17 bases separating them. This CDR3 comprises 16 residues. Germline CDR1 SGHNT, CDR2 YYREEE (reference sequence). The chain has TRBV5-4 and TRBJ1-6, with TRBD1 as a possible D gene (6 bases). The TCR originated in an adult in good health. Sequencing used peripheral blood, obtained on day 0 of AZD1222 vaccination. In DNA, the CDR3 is TGTGCCAGCAGCTCGCCAGGGGAGGGGCACAATTCACCCCTCCACTTT. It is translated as CASSSPGEGHNSPLHF.